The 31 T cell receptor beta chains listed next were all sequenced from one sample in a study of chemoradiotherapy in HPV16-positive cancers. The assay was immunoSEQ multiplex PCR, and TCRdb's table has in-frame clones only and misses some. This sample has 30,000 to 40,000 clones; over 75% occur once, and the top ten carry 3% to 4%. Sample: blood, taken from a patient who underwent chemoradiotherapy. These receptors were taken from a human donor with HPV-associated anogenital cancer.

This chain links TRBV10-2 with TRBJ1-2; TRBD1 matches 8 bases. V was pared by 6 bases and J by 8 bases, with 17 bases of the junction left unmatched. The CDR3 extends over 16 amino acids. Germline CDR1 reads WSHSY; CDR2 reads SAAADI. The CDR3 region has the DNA TGCGCCAGCAGAGGGGGGACCGGGACAGGTCTTGTCGGCTACACCTTC. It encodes CASRGGTGTGLVGYTF.

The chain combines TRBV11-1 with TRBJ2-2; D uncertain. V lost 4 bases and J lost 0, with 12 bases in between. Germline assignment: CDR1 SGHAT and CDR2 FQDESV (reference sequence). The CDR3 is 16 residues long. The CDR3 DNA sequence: TGTGCCAGCAGCTACGATGCAGGAACGAACACCGGGGAGCTGTTTTTT. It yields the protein CASSYDAGTNTGELFF.

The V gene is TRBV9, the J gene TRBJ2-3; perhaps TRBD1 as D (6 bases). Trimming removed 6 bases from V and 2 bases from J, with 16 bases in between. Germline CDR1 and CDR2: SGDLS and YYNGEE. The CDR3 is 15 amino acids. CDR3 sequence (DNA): TGTGCCAGCAAAGGGGGTAGGATGAACACAGATACGCAGTATTTT. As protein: CASKGGRMNTDTQYF.

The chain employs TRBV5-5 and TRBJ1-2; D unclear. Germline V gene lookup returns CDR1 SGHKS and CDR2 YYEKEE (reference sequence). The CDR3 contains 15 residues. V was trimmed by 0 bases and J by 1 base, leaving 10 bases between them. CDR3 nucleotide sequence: TGTGCCAGCAGCTTGGGGCAGCTCGATAACTATGGCTACACCTTC. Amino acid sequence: CASSLGQLDNYGYTF. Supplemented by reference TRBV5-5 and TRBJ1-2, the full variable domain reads DAGVTQSPTHLIKTRGQQVTLRCSPISGHKSVSWYQQVLGQGPQFIFQYYEKEERGRGNFPDRFSARQFPNYSSELNVNALLLGDSALYLCASSLGQLDNYGYTFGSGTRLTVV.

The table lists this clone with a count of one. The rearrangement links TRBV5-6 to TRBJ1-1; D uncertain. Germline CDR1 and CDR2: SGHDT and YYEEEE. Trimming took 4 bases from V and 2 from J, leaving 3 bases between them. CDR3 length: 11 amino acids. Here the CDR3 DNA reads TGTGCCAGCAGCCGAAACACTGAAGCTTTCTTT. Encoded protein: CASSRNTEAFF. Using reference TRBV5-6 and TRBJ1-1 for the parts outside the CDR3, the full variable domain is DAGVTQSPTHLIKTRGQQVTLRCSPKSGHDTVSWYQQALGQGPQFIFQYYEEEERQRGNFPDRFSGHQFPNYSSELNVNALLLGDSALYLCASSRNTEAFFGQGTRLTVV.

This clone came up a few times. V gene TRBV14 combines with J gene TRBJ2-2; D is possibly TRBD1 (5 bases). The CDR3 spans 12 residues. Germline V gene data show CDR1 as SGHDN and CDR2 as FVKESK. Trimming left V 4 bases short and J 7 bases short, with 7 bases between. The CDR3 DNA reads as TGTGCCAGCAGCCTACAGGTCGGGGAGCTGTTTTTT. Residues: CASSLQVGELFF.

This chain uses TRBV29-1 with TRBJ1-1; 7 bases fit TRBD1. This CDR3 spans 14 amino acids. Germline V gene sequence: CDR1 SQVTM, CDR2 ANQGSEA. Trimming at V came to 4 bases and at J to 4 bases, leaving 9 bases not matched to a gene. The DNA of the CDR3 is TGCAGCGTTGGCCAGGGGGTGGGGGGCACTGAAGCTTTCTTT. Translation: CSVGQGVGGTEAFF.

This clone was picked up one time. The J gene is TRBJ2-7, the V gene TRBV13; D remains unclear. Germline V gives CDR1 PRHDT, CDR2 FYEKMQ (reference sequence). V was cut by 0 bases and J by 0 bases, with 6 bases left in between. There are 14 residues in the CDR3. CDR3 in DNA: TGTGCCAGCAGCTTAGGCTACTCCTCCTACGAGCAGTACTTC. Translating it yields CASSLGYSSYEQYF.

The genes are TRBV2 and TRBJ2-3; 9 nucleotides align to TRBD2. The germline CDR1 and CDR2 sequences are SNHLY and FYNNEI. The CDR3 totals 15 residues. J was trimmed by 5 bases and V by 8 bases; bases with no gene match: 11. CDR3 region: CASGLGAGGRDTQYF. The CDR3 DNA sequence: TGTGCCAGCGGATTAGGAGCGGGGGGACGAGATACGCAGTATTTT.

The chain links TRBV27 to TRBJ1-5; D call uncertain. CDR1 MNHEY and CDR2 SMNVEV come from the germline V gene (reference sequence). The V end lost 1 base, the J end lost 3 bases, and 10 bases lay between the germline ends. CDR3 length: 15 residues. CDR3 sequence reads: CASSLYPADNQPQHF. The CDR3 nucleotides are TGTGCCAGCAGTTTATACCCCGCCGACAATCAGCCCCAGCATTTT.

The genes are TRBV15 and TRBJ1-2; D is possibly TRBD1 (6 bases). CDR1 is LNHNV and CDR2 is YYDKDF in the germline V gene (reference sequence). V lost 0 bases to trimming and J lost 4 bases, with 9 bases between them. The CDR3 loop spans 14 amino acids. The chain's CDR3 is CATSRDRDTYGYTF. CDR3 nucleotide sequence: TGTGCCACCAGCAGAGACCGGGACACCTATGGCTACACCTTC.

CDR3 sequence: CASSFRTGGHNEQFF. The DNA for the CDR3 is TGTGCCAGCAGCTTTCGGACAGGGGGCCACAATGAGCAGTTCTTC. The V call is TRBV11-3, the J call TRBJ2-1; 11 bases fit TRBD1. The CDR3 has 15 residues. The germline gives CDR1 SGHNT, CDR2 YENEEA. J gave up 5 bases and V 3 bases, and 3 bases lay outside the gene matches.

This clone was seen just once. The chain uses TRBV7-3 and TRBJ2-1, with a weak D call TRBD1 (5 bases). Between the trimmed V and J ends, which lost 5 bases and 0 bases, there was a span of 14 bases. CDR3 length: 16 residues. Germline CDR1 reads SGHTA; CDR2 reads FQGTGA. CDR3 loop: CASSNYRSSSYNEQFF. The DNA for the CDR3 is TGTGCCAGCAGCAACTACAGGTCCAGCTCCTACAATGAGCAGTTCTTC.

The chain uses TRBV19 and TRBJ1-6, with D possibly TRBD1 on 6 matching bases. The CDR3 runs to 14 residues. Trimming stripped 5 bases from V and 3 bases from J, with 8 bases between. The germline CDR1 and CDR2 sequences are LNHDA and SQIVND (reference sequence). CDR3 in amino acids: CASSPGDYNSPLHF. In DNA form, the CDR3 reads TGTGCCAGTAGTCCAGGGGACTATAATTCACCCCTCCACTTT.

The CDR3 bases are TGTGCCTGCCAGACATTCCGGGACAGGGGCACTGAAGCTTTCTTT. Protein product: CACQTFRDRGTEAFF. The rearrangement links TRBV30 to TRBJ1-1, with TRBD1 matching over 10 bases. Trimming cost V 6 bases and J 4 bases; bases outside gene matches: 11. This CDR3 contains 15 residues. Germline CDR1 and CDR2: GTSNPN and SVGIG (reference sequence).

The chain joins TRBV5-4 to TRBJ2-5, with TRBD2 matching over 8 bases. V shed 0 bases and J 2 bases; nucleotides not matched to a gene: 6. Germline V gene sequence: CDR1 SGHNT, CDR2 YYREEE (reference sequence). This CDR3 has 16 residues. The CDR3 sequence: CASSLGGSGAQETQYF. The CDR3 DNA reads TGTGCCAGCAGCTTGGGGGGTAGCGGGGCGCAAGAGACCCAGTACTTC. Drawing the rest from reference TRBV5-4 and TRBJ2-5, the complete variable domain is ETGVTQSPTHLIKTRGQQVTLRCSSQSGHNTVSWYQQALGQGPQFIFQYYREEENGRGNFPPRFSGLQFPNYSSELNVNALELDDSALYLCASSLGGSGAQETQYFGPGTRLLVL.

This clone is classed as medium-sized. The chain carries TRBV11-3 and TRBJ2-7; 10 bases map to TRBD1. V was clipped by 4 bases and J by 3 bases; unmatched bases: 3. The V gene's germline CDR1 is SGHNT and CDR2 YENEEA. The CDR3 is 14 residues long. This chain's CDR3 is CASSSGTGDYEQYF. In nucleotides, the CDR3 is TGTGCCAGCAGCTCCGGGACAGGGGACTACGAGCAGTACTTC.

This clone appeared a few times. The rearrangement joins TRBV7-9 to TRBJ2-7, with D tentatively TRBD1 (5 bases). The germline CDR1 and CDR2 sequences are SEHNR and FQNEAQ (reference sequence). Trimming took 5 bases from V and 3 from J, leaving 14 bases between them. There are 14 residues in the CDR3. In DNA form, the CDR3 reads TGTGCCAGCAGCCCCCGGGCAGGGCGCTACGAGCAGTACTTC. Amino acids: CASSPRAGRYEQYF.

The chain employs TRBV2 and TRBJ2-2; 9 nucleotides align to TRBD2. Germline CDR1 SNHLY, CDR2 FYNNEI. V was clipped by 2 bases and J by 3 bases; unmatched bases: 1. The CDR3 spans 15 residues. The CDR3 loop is CASSELAGYTGELFF. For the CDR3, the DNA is TGTGCCAGCAGTGAACTAGCGGGGTACACCGGGGAGCTGTTTTTT.

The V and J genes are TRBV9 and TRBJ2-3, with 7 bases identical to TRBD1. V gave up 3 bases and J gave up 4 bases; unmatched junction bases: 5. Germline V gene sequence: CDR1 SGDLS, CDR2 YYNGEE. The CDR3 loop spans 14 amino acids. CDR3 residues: CASSERQGADTQYF. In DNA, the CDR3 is TGTGCCAGCAGCGAAAGACAGGGCGCAGATACGCAGTATTTT.

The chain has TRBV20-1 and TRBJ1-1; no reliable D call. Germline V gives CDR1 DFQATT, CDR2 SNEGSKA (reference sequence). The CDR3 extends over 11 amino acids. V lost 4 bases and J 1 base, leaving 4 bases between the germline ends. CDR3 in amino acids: CSANGNTEAFF. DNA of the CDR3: TGCAGTGCTAACGGGAACACTGAAGCTTTCTTT.

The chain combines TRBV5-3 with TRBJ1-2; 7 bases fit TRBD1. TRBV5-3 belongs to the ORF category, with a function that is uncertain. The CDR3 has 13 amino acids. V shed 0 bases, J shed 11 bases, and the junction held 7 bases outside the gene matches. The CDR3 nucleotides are TGTGCCAGAAGCTTGGGAGACAGGGTCTCTTACACCTTC. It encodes CARSLGDRVSYTF.

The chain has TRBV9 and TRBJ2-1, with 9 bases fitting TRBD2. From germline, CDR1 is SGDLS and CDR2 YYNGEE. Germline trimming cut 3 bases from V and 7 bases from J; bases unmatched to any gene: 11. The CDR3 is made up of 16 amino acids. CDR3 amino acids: CASSARIAGELNEQFF. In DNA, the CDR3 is TGTGCCAGCAGCGCTAGGATAGCGGGGGAATTAAATGAGCAGTTCTTC.

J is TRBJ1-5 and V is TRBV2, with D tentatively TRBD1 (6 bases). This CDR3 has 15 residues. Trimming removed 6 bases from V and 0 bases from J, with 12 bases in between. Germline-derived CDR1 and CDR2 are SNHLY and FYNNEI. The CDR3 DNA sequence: TGTGCCAGCAGGAGGGGGGGGAATAGCAATCAGCCCCAGCATTTT. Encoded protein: CASRRGGNSNQPQHF. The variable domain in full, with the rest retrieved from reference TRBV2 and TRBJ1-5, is EPEVTQTPSHQVTQMGQEVILRCVPISNHLYFYWYRQILGQKVEFLVSFYNNEISEKSEIFDDQFSVERPDGSNFTLKIRSTKLEDSAMYFCASRRGGNSNQPQHFGDGTRLSIL.

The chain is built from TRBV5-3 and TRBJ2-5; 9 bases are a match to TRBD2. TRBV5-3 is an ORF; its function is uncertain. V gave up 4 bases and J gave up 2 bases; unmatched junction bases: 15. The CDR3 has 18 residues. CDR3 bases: TGTGCCAGAAGCAGGAGATTCAGGGCTAGCGGGGAACAAGAGACCCAGTACTTC. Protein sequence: CARSRRFRASGEQETQYF.

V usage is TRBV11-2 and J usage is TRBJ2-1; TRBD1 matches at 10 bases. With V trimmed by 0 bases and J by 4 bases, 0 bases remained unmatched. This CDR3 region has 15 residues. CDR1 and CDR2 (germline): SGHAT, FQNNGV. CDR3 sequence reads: CASSLEGQGYNEQFF. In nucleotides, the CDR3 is TGTGCCAGCAGCTTAGAGGGACAGGGGTACAATGAGCAGTTCTTC.

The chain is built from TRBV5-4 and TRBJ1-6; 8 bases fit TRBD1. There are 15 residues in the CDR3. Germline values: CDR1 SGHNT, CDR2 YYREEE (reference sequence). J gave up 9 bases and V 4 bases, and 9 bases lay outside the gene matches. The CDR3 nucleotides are TGTGCCAGCAGCCGAACGCTGGACAGGGCTTCACCCCTCCACTTT. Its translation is CASSRTLDRASPLHF.

This CDR3 reads CASSRTSGGFTDTQYF. As DNA, the CDR3 is TGCGCCAGCAGCAGGACTAGCGGGGGGTTCACAGATACGCAGTATTTT. The chain employs TRBV10-2 and TRBJ2-3; 14 positions match TRBD2. Per the germline V gene, CDR1 is WSHSY and CDR2 is SAAADI. The CDR3 spans 16 residues. Trimming removed 6 bases from V and 2 bases from J; junction bases left unmatched: 4.

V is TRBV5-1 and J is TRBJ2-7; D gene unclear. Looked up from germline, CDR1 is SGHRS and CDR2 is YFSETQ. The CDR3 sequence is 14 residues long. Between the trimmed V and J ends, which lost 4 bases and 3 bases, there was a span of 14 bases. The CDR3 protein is CASSPKGRDYEQYF. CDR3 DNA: TGCGCCAGCAGCCCGAAGGGCCGAGACTACGAGCAGTACTTC.

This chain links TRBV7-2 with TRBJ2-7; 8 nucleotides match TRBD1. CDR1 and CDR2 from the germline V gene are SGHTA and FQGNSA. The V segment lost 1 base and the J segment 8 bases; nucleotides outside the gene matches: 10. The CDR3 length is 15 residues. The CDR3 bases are TGTGCCAGCAGCTTAGTCGGGACAGGTGGGGAGAAGCAGTACTTC. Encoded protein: CASSLVGTGGEKQYF.

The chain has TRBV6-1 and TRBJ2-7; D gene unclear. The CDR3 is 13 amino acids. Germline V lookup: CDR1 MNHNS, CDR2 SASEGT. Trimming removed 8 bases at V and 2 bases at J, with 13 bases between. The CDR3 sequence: CASGLPLAYEQYF. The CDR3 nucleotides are TGTGCCAGCGGCTTACCGTTGGCCTACGAGCAGTACTTC.